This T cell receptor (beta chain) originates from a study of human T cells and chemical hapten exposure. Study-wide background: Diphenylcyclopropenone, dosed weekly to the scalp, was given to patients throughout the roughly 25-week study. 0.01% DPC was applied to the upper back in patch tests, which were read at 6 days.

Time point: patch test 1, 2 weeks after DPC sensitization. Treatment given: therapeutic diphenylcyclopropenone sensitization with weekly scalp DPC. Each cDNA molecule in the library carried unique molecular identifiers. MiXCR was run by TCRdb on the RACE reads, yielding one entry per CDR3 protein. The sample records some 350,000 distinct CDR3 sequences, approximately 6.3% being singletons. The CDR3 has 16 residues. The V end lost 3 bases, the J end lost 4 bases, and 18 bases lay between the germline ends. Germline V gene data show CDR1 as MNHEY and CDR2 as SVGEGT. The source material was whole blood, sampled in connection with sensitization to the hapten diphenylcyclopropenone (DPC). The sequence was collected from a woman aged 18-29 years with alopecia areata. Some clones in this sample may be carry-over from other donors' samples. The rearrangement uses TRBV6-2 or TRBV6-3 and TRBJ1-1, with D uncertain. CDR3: CASSYRFTVTITEAFF. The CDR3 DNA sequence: TGTGCCAGCAGTTATCGGTTCACAGTAACAATCACTGAAGCTTTCTTT.